The clone carrying this T cell receptor (beta chain) has just a few counts. This entry comes from a study of cytomegalovirus exposure and HLA in healthy donors. Across the whole study: The early release's HLA-typed donors yielded 65 million to 85 million unique TCRs.

PCR amplification relied on 60 Vbeta primers (plus 13 Jbeta primers). Method: immunoSEQ multiplex PCR; TCRdb's copy keeps in-frame clones and lacks some. The sample consists of 90,000 to 120,000 clones, about 80% of them appearing once. CDR3 size: 16 residues. Germline V gives CDR1 PRHDT, CDR2 FYEKMQ (reference sequence). V was pared by 4 bases and J by 3 bases, with 10 bases of the junction left unmatched. V usage is TRBV13 and J usage is TRBJ1-2, with 8 bases that match TRBD1. Sequences were obtained from PBMCs. This receptor was identified in a man aged 25 to 45 in good health and CMV-seronegative. CDR3 nucleotides: TGTGCCAGCAGCTATAGGAGGGGACAGGAAGACTATGGCTACACCTTC. Amino acids: CASSYRRGQEDYGYTF.